This T cell receptor (beta chain) appears in the sequencing data of a study of blood T cell repertoires in COVID-19. Overall study: COVID-19 samples collected from the United States, Italy and Spain covered acute and convalescent phases. PBMCs, B-cell-depleted T cells, or T cells provided the cDNA or gDNA that made up the material.

Enrollment of patients from Seattle took place during active infection, with longitudinal follow-up. As originally analysed: Reference gene primer amplification yielded estimated nucleated cell counts. The assay was immunoSEQ multiplex PCR, and TCRdb's table has in-frame clones only and misses some. From that table come the V and J calls and clone size; the DNA was used to work out D and trimming. The sample shows approximately 260,000 clones, around 90% of them seen only once. Per germline, CDR1 SGHRS and CDR2 YFSETQ. V lost 0 bases and J 4 bases, leaving 10 bases between the germline ends. This CDR3 region has 15 residues.

The sample taken for sequencing was peripheral blood. The chain couples TRBV5-1 to TRBJ2-2; no reliable D call. This clonotype was sampled from an older woman with COVID-19, enrolled during active disease. DNA of the CDR3: TGCGCCAGCAGCTTGGAAGGTGGCGGCACCGGGGAGCTGTTTTTT. As protein: CASSLEGGGTGELFF.